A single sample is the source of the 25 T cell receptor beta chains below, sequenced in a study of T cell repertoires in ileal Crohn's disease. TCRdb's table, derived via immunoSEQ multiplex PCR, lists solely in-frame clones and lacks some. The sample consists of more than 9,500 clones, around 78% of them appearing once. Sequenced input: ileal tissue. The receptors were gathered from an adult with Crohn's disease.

The chain's CDR3 is CASIAGSAKNIQYF. CDR3 DNA: TGTGCCAGCATCGCGGGCTCGGCCAAAAACATTCAGTACTTC. V usage is TRBV6-6 and J usage is TRBJ2-4; perhaps TRBD2 as D (5 bases). Germline V gene sequence: CDR1 MNHNY, CDR2 SVGAGI (reference sequence). Trimming removed 7 bases from V and 1 base from J, with 11 bases in between. The CDR3 consists of 14 residues.

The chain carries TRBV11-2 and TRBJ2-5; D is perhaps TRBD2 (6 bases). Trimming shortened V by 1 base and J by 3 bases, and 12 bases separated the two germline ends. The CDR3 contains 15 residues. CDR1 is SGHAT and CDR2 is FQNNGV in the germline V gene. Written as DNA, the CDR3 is TGTGCCAGCAGCTTAGTTACTAGCTGGGAAGAGACCCAGTACTTC. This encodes CASSLVTSWEETQYF.

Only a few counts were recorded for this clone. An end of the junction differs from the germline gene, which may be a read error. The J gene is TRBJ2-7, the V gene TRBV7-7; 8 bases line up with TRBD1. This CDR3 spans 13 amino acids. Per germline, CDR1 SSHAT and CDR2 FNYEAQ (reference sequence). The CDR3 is CASSHGTGYEQYF. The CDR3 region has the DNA TGTGCTAGCAGCCACGGGACAGGCTACGAGCAGTACTTC. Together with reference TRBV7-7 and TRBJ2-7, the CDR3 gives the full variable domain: GAGVSQSPRYKVTKRGQDVTLRCDPISSHATLYWYQQALGQGPEFLTYFNYEAQPDKSGLPSDRFSAERPEGSISTLTIQRTEQRDSAMYRCASSHGTGYEQYFGPGTRLTVT.

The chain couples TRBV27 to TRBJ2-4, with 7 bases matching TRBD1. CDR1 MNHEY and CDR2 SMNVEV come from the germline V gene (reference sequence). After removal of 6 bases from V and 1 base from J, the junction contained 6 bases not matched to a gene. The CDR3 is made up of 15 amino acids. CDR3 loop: CASSPARGAKNIQYF. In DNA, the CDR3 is TGTGCCAGCAGCCCGGCCAGGGGGGCCAAAAACATTCAGTACTTC.

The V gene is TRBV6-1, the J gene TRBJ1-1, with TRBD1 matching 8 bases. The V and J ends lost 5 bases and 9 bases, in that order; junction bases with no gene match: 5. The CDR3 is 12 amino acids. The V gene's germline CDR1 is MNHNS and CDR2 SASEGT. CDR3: CASSRQGMKAFF. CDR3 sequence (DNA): TGTGCCAGCAGTAGACAGGGGATGAAAGCTTTCTTT.

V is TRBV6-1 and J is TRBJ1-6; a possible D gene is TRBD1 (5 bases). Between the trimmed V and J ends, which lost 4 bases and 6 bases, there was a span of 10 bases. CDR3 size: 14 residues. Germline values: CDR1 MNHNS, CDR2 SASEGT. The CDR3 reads CASSGQTINSPLHF. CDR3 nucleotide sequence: TGTGCCAGCAGTGGACAGACAATTAATTCACCCCTCCACTTT.

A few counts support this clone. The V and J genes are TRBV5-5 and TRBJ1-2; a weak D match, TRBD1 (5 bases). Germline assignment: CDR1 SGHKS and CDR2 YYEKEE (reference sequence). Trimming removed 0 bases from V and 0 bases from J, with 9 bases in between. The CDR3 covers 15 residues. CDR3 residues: CASSLGGTTNYGYTF. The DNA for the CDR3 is TGTGCCAGCAGCTTGGGGGGCACCACTAACTATGGCTACACCTTC.

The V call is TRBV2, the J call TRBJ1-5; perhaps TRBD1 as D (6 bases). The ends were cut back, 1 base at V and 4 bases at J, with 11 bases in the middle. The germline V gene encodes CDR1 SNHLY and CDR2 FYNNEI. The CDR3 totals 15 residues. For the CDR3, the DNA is TGTGCCAGCAGTGAAGTCGGGACACCTAATCAGCCCCAGCATTTT. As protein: CASSEVGTPNQPQHF.

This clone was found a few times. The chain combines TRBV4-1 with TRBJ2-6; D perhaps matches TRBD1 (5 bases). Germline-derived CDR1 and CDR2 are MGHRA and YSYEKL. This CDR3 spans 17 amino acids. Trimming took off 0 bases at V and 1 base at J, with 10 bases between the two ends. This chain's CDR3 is CASSQEQGSSGANVLTF. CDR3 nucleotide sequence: TGCGCCAGCAGCCAAGAGCAGGGCTCGTCTGGGGCCAACGTCCTGACTTTC.

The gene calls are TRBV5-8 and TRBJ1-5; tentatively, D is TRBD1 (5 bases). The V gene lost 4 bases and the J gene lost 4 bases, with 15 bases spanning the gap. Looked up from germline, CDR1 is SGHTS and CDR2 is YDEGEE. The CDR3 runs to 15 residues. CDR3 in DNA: TGTGCCAGCAGCCCGAACCGACAGAGTAATCAGCCCCAGCATTTT. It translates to CASSPNRQSNQPQHF. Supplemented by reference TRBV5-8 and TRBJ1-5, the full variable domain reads EAGVTQSPTHLIKTRGQQATLRCSPISGHTSVYWYQQALGLGLQFLLWYDEGEERNRGNFPPRFSGRQFPNYSSELNVNALELEDSALYLCASSPNRQSNQPQHFGDGTRLSIL.

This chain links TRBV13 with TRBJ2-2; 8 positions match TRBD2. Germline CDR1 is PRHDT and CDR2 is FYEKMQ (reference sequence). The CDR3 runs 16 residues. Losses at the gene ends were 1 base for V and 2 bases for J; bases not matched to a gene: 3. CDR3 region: CASSLEAGVNTGELFF. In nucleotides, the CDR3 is TGTGCCAGCAGCTTAGAAGCGGGAGTAAACACCGGGGAGCTGTTTTTT.

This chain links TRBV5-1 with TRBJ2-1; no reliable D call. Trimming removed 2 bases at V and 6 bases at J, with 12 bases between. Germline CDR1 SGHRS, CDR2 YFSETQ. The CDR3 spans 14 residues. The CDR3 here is CASSFNSMSNEQFF. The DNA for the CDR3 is TGCGCCAGCAGCTTTAACTCCATGAGCAATGAGCAGTTCTTC.

In DNA form, the CDR3 reads TGTGCCAGCACGGACTCAGCGGGTTATTATGGCTACACCTTC. Translation gives CASTDSAGYYGYTF. The chain carries TRBV2 and TRBJ1-2, with D hard to call. This CDR3 spans 14 amino acids. V was pared by 7 bases and J by 5 bases, with 17 bases between. The germline gives CDR1 SNHLY, CDR2 FYNNEI.

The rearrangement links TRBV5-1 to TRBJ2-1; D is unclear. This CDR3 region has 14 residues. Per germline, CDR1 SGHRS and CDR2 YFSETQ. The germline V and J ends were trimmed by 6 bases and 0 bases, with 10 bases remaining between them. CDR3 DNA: TGCGCCAGCAATGCGGTCGGCTCCTACAATGAGCAGTTCTTC. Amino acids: CASNAVGSYNEQFF.

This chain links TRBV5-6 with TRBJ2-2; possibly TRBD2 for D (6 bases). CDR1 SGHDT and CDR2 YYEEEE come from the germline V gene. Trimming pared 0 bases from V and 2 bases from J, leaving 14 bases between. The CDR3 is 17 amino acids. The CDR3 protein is CASSLAAREDNTGELFF. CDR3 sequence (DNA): TGTGCCAGCAGCTTGGCCGCCAGGGAGGACAACACCGGGGAGCTGTTTTTT.

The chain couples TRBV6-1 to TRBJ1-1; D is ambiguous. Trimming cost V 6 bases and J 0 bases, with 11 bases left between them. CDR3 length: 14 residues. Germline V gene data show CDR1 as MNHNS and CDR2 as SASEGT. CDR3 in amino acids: CASRKEGVNTEAFF. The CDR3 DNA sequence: TGTGCCAGCAGGAAGGAGGGAGTGAACACTGAAGCTTTCTTT.

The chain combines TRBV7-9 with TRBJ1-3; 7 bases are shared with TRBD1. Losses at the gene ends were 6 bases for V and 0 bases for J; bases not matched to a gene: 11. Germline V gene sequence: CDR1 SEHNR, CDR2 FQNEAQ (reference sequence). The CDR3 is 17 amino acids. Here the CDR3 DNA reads TGTGCCAGCAGGGGAACAGGGGCCGTCAGCTCTGGAAACACCATATATTTT. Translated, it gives CASRGTGAVSSGNTIYF.

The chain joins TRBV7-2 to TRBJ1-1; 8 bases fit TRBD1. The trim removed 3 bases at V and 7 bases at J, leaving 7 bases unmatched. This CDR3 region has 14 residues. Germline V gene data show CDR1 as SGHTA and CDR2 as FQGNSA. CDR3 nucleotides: TGTGCCAGCAGCTTCGACAGGGGCCAGTTTGAAGCTTTCTTT. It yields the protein CASSFDRGQFEAFF.

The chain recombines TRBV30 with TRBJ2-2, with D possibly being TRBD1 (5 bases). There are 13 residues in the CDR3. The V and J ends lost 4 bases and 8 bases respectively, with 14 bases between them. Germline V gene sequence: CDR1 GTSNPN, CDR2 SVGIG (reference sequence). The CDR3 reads CAWKTAPRGELFF. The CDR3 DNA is TGTGCCTGGAAGACAGCCCCCAGGGGGGAGCTGTTTTTT.

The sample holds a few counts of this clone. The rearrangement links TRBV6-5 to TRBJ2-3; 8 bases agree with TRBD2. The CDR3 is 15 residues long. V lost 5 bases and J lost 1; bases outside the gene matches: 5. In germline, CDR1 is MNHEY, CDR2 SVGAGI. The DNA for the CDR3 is TGTGCCAGCAGTGGTGGAGCGGGAGGCACAGATACGCAGTATTTT. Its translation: CASSGGAGGTDTQYF.

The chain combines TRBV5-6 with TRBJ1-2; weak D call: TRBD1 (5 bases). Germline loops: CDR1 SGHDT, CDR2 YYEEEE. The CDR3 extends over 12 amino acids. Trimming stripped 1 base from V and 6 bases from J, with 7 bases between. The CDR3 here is CASSLQGDGYTF. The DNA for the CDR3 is TGTGCCAGCAGCTTGCAGGGTGATGGCTACACCTTC.

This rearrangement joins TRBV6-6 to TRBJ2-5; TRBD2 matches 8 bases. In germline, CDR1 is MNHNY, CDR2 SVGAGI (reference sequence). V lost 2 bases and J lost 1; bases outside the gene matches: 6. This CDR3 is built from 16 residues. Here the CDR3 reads CASSYLAGKIQETQYF. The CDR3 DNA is TGTGCCAGCAGTTACCTAGCGGGCAAAATCCAAGAGACCCAGTACTTC.

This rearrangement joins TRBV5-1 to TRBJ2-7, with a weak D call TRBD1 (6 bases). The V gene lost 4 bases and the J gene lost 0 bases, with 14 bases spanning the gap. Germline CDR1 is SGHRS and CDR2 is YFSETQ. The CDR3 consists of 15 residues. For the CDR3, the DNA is TGCGCCAGCAGCGCAGGGGTTGCCAGCTCCTACGAGCAGTACTTC. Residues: CASSAGVASSYEQYF.

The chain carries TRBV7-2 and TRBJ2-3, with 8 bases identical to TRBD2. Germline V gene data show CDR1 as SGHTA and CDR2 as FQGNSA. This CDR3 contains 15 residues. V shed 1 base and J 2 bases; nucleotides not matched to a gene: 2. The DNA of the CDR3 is TGTGCCAGCAGCTTAGTAGCGGGACCCACAGATACGCAGTATTTT. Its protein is CASSLVAGPTDTQYF.

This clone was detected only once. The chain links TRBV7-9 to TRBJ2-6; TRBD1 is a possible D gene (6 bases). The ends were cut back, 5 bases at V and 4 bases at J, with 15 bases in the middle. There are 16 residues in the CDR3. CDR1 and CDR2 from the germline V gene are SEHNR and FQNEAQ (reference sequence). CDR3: CASSRDNSPGANVLTF. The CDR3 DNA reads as TGTGCCAGCAGCCGGGACAATTCACCCGGGGCCAACGTCCTGACTTTC.